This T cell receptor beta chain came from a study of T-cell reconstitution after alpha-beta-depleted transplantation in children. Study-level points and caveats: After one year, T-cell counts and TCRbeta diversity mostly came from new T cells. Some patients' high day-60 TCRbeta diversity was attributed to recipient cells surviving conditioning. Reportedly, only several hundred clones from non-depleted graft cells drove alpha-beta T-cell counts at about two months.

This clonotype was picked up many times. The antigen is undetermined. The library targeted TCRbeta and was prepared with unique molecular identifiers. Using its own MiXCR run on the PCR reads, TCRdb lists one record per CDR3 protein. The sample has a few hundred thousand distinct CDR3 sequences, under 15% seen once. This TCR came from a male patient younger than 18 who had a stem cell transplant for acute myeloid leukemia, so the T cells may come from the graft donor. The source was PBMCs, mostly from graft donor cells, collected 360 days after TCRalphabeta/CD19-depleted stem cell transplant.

The CDR3 DNA reads TGCAGCGTTACCGGTGACCCACTATTCACAGATACGCAGTATTTT. It is translated as CSVTGDPLFTDTQYF. The genes are TRBV29-1 and TRBJ2-3; D gene uncertain. Germline CDR1 SQVTM, CDR2 ANQGSEA. V lost 5 bases and J lost 2, with 17 bases in between. The CDR3 is 15 residues long.